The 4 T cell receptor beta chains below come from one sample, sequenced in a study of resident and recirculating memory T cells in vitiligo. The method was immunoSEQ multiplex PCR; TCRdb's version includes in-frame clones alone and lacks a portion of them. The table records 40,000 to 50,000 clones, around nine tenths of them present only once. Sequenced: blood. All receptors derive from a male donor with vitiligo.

CDR3 DNA: TGTGCCAGCAGTGCAGGGTTAGATGAAAAACTGTTTTTT. Protein: CASSAGLDEKLFF. The V call is TRBV6-1, the J call TRBJ1-4, with D maybe TRBD1 (5 bases). The germline V gene encodes CDR1 MNHNS and CDR2 SASEGT. V gave up 4 bases and J gave up 6 bases, with 9 bases separating them. CDR3 length: 13 residues.

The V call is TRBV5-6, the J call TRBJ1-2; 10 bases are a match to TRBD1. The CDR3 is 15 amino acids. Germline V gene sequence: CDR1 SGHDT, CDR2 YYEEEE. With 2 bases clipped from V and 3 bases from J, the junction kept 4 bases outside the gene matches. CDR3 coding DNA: TGTGCCAGCAGCTTACCGGACAGGGGGGACTATGGCTACACCTTC. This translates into CASSLPDRGDYGYTF.

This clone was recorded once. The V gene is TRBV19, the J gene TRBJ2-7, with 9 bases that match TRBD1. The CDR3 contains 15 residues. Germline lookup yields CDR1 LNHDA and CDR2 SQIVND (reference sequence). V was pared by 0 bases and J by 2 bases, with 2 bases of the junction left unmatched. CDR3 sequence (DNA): TGTGCCAGTAGTATAGATCGGACAGGGGCCTACGAGCAGTACTTC. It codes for CASSIDRTGAYEQYF. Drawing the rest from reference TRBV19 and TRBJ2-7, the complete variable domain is DGGITQSPKYLFRKEGQNVTLSCEQNLNHDAMYWYRQDPGQGLRLIYYSQIVNDFQKGDIAEGYSVSREKKESFPLTVTSAQKNPTAFYLCASSIDRTGAYEQYFGPGTRLTVT.

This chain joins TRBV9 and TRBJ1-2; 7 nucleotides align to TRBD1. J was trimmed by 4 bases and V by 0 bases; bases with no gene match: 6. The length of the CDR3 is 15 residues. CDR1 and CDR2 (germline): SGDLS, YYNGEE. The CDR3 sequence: CASSVGATGVYGYTF. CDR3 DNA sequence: TGTGCCAGCAGCGTAGGAGCAACAGGGGTCTATGGCTACACCTTC.